These 2 T cell receptor beta chains share one sample of origin, sequenced in a study of OX40 agonist ivuxolimab in advanced cancers. Clones were read by immunoSEQ multiplex PCR, and TCRdb kept only the in-frame ones, dropping some. The table lists approximately 94,000 clones, about nine tenths of them singletons. Sample: CD4+ or CD8+ T cells sorted from blood, taken in a trial of the OX40 agonist ivuxolimab. Receptors originate from an adult with an advanced solid tumor such as melanoma, head and neck, liver or kidney cancer.

This sequence joins TRBV2 and TRBJ2-1; no reliable D call. V lost 8 bases and J 4 bases, leaving 15 bases between the germline ends. Germline V gene sequence: CDR1 SNHLY, CDR2 FYNNEI. This CDR3 spans 14 amino acids. The CDR3 DNA sequence: TGTGCCAGCTTGGGCGGACCAAATTACAATGAGCAGTTCTTC. Translation: CASLGGPNYNEQFF.

This rearrangement joins TRBV5-1 to TRBJ2-3; D possibly corresponds to TRBD2 (6 bases). Germline V lookup: CDR1 SGHRS, CDR2 YFSETQ. The CDR3 runs to 14 residues. V was pared by 4 bases and J by 1 base, with 10 bases between. For the CDR3, the DNA is TGCGCCAGCAGCCAGAAGCGGGGCACAGATACGCAGTATTTT. As protein: CASSQKRGTDTQYF.